The subject of this entry is one TCR beta chain. The data originate from a study of blood T cell repertoires in COVID-19. Whole-study context: PBMCs, B-cell-depleted T cells, or T cells provided the cDNA or gDNA that made up the material.

The data were produced by immunoSEQ multiplex PCR, yet TCRdb's version contains in-frame clones alone and is incomplete. The profile covers about 350,000 clones, with 86% appearing a single time and about 7.1% taken by the ten largest. The CDR3 has 15 residues. Germline loops: CDR1 SGDLS, CDR2 YYNGEE. Trimming stripped 3 bases from V and 8 bases from J, with 18 bases between. What was sequenced was peripheral blood. The source is a woman aged 55-75 years with COVID-19, enrolled during active disease. The rearrangement joins TRBV9 to TRBJ2-1; TRBD2 is a possible D gene (6 bases). As DNA, the CDR3 is TGTGCCAGCAGCGCGGGCGGGGCGACACCCCATGAGCAGTTCTTC. It encodes CASSAGGATPHEQFF.